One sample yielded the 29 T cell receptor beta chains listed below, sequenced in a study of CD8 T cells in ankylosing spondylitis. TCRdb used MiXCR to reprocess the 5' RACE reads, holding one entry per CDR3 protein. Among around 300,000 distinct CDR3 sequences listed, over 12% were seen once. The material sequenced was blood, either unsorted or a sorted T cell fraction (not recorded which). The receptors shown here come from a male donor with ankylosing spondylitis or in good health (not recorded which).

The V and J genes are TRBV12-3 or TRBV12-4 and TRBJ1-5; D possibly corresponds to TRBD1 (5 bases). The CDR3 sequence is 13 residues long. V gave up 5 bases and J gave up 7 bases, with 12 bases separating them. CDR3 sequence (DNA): TGTGCCAGCAGTCGAGGGGAGGGCCAGCCCCAGCATTTT. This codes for CASSRGEGQPQHF.

CDR3 in DNA: TGTGCCAGCAGCCTGCCGGACCCGAGGGGCACCGGGGAGCTGTTTTTT. Protein product: CASSLPDPRGTGELFF. The chain employs TRBV7-2 and TRBJ2-2; possibly TRBD1 or TRBD2 for D (5 bases each). The V end was cut by 5 bases, the J end by 4 bases, with 17 bases between. This CDR3 is 16 amino acids long. In germline, CDR1 is SGHTA, CDR2 FQGNSA.

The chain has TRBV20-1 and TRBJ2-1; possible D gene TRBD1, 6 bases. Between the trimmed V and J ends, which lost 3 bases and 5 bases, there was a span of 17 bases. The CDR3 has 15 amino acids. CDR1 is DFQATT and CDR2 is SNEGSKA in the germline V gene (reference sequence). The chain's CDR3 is CSASSTGRTDNEQFF. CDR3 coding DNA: TGCAGTGCTAGTAGTACGGGGCGGACAGACAATGAGCAGTTCTTC.

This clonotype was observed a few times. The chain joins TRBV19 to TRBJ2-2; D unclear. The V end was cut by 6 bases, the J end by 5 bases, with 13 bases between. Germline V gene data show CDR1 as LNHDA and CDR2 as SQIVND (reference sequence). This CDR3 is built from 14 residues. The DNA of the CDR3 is TGTGCCAGTAGCCCGGGCATCCGGACCGGGGAGCTGTTTTTT. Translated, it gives CASSPGIRTGELFF.

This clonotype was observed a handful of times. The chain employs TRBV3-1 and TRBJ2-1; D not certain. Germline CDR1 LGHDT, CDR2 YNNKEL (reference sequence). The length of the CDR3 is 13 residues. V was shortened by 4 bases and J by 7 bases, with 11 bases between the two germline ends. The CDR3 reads CASSRTETNEQFF. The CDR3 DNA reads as TGTGCCAGCAGCCGTACAGAGACGAATGAGCAGTTCTTC.

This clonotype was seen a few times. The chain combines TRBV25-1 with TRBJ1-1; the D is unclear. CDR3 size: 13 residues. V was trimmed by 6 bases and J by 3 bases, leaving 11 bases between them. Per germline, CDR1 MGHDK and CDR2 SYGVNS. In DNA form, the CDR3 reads TGTGCCAGCAGCCTTTGGCCGGACACTGAAGCTTTCTTT. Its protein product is CASSLWPDTEAFF.

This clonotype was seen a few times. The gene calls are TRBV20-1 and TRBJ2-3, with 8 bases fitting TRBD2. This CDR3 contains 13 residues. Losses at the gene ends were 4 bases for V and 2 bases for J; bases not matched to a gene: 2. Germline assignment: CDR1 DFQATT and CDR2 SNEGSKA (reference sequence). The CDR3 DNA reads TGCAGTGCTAAGCGGGAGTTCACAGATACGCAGTATTTT. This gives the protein CSAKREFTDTQYF.

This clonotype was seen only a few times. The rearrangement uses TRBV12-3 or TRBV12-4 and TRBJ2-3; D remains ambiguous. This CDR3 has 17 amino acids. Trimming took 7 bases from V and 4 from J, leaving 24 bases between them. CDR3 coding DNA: TGTGCCAGCACCCCGGACCCGACACTTTGGAGAGCAGATACGCAGTATTTT. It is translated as CASTPDPTLWRADTQYF.

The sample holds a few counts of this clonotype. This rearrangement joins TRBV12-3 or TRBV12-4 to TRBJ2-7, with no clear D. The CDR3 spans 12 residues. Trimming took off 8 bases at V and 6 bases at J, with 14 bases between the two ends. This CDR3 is CASAPFGAEQYF. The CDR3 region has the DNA TGTGCCAGCGCTCCCTTCGGAGCCGAGCAGTACTTC.

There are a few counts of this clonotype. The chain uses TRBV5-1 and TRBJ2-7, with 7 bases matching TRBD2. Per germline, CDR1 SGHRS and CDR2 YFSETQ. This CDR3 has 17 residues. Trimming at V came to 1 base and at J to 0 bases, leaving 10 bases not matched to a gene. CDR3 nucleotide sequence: TGCGCCAGCAGCTTGTTAAGCAGCGGGACGAACTCCTACGAGCAGTACTTC. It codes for CASSLLSSGTNSYEQYF.

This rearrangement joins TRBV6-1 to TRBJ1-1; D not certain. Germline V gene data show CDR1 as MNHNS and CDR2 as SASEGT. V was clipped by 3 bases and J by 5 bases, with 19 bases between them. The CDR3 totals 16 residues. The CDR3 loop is CASSEDVWATRTEAFF. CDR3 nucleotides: TGTGCCAGCAGTGAGGACGTTTGGGCTACGAGAACTGAAGCTTTCTTT.

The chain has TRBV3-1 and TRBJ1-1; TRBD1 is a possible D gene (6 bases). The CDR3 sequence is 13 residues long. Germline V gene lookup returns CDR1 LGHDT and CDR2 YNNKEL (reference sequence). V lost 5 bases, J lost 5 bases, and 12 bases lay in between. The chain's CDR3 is CASSSPDRTEAFF. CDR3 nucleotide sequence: TGTGCCAGCAGCTCACCAGACAGGACTGAAGCTTTCTTT.

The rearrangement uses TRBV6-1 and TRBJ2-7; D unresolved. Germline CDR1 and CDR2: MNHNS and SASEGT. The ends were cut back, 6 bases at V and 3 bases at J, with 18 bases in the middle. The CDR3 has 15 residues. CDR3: CASSLDPWNLYEQYF. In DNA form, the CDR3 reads TGTGCCAGCAGCCTTGATCCTTGGAACCTCTACGAGCAGTACTTC.

The CDR3 region has the DNA TGTGCCAGCAGGAGGGATTTCGGGGAGCTGTTTTTT. Protein sequence: CASRRDFGELFF. The chain employs TRBV6-4 and TRBJ2-2; TRBD2 is a possible D gene (5 bases). This CDR3 comprises 12 residues. CDR1 and CDR2 (germline): MRHNA, SNTAGT. The V and J ends lost 6 bases and 7 bases respectively, with 9 bases between them.

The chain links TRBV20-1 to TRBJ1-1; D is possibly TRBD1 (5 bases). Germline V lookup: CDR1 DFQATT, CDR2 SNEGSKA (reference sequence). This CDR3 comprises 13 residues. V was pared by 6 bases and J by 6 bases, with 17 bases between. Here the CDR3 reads CSARQLDRAEAFF. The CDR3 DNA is TGCAGTGCCAGACAGCTAGATCGGGCTGAAGCTTTCTTT.

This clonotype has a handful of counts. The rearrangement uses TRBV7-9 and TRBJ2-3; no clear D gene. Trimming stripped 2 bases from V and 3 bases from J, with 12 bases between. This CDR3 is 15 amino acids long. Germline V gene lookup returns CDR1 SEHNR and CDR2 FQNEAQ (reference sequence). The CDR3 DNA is TGTGCCAGCAGCTTATCCGAAATAAGTACAGATACGCAGTATTTT. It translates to CASSLSEISTDTQYF. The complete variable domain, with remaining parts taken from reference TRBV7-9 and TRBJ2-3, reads DTGVSQNPRHKITKRGQNVTFRCDPISEHNRLYWYRQTLGQGPEFLTYFQNEAQLEKSRLLSDRFSAERPKGSFSTLEIQRTEQGDSAMYLCASSLSEISTDTQYFGPGTRLTVL.

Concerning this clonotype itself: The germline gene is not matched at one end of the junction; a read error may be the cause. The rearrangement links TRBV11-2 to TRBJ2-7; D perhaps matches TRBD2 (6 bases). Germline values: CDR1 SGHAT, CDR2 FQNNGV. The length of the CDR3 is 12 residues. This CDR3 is CASSLVGVREDF. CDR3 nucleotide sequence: TGTGCCAGCAGCTTAGTTGGAGTCAGGGAGGACTTC.

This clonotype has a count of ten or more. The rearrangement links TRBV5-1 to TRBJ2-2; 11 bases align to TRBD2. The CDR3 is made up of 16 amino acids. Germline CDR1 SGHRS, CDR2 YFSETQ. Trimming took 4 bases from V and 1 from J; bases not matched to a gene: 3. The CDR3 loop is CASSPGLAGNTGELFF. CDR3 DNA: TGCGCCAGCAGCCCCGGACTAGCGGGGAACACCGGGGAGCTGTTTTTT.

CDR3 sequence reads: CASSQESRKTQYF. CDR3 nucleotides: TGTGCCAGCAGCCAAGAAAGTAGGAAGACCCAGTACTTC. This chain joins TRBV3-1 and TRBJ2-5; D ambiguous. Germline CDR1 LGHDT, CDR2 YNNKEL (reference sequence). The V end was cut by 0 bases, the J end by 6 bases, with 8 bases between. This CDR3 has 13 residues.

CDR3: CSVLAPGGGETQYF. The CDR3 region has the DNA TGCAGCGTTCTGGCTCCAGGGGGCGGTGAGACCCAGTACTTC. The V and J genes are TRBV29-1 and TRBJ2-5; 8 nucleotides align to TRBD1. The V segment lost 5 bases and the J segment 5 bases; nucleotides outside the gene matches: 10. This CDR3 spans 14 amino acids. Germline assignment: CDR1 SQVTM and CDR2 ANQGSEA.

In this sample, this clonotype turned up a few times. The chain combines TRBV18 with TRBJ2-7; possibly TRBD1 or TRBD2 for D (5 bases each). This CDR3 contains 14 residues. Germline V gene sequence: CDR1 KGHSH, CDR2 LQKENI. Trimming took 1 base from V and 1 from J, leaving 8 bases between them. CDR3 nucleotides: TGTGCCAGCTCACCACGGGGGTTATCCTACGAGCAGTACTTC. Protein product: CASSPRGLSYEQYF.

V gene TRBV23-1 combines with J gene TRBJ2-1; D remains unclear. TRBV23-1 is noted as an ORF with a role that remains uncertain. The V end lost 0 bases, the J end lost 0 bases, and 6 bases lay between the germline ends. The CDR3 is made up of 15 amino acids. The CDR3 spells CASSQSRSSYNEQFF. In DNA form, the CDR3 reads TGCGCCAGCAGTCAATCTAGGAGCTCCTACAATGAGCAGTTCTTC.

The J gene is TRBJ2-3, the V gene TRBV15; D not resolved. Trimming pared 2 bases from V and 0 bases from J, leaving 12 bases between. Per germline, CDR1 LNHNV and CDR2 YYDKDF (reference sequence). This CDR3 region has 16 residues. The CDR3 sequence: CATSRRLHPSTDTQYF. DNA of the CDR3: TGTGCCACCAGCAGAAGACTCCACCCAAGCACAGATACGCAGTATTTT.

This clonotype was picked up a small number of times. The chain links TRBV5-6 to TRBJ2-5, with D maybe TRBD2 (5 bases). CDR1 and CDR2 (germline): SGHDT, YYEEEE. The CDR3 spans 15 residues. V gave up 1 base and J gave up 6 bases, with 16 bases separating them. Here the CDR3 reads CASSLNLPGIQTQYF. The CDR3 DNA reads TGTGCCAGCAGCTTGAATCTCCCGGGGATACAGACCCAGTACTTC.

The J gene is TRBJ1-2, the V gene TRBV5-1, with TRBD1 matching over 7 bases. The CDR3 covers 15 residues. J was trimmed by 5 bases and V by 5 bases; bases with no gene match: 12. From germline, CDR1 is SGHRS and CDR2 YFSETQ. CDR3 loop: CASSQTGDVPYGYTF. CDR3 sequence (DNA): TGCGCCAGCAGTCAAACAGGGGACGTGCCTTATGGCTACACCTTC.

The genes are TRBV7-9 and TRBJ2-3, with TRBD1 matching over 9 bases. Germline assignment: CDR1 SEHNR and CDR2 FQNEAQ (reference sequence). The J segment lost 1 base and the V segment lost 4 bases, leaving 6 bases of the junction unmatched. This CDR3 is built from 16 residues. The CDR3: CASSSLDRGGTDTQYF. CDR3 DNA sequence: TGTGCCAGCAGCTCCTTGGACAGGGGAGGCACAGATACGCAGTATTTT.

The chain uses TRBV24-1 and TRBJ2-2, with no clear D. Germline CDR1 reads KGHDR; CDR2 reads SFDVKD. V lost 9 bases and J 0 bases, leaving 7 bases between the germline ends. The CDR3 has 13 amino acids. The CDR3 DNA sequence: TGTGCCACCTCCACCCCGAACACCGGGGAGCTGTTTTTT. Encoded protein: CATSTPNTGELFF.

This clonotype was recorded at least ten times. The DNA for the CDR3 is TGCAGTGCCCAGGACTCCCGGGGGGTAGAGACCCAGTACTTC. Protein product: CSAQDSRGVETQYF. This chain joins TRBV20-1 and TRBJ2-5; 7 nucleotides match TRBD2. The CDR3 sequence is 14 residues long. The V segment lost 6 bases and the J segment 4 bases; nucleotides outside the gene matches: 11. From germline, CDR1 is DFQATT and CDR2 SNEGSKA (reference sequence).

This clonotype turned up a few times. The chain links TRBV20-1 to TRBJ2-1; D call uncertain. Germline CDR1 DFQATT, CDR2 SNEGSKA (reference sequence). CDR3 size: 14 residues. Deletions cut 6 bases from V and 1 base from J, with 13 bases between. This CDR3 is CSAIGVRSYNEQFF. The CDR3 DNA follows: TGCAGTGCCATCGGTGTCAGGTCCTACAATGAGCAGTTCTTC.